This T cell receptor beta chain was identified during a study of blood T cell repertoires in COVID-19 (TCRdb year 2020). In terms of the full investigation: Samples from collaborators originated in the United States, Italy and Spain and spanned both the acute and convalescent phases of COVID-19. Where HLA class I and class II types were available, the types were taken from metadata supplied by the sample provider, not from assay-based typing. Deeply sampled blood TCRbeta repertoires from subjects exposed to, actively infected with, or recovered from COVID-19 were included in the dataset. The material from the prospective study consisted of cDNA or gDNA derived from T cells, B-cell-depleted T cells, or PBMCs. The repertoires were released in a freely available public database meant as a resource for research on the immune response to SARS-CoV-2. Nearly every sample came with metadata listing a de-identified subject ID, COVID-19 status, age in years and sex. Samples were obtained from the ongoing ImmuneRACE study (first 160 participants) and from about 1,300 subjects provided by 6 global collaborators.

There are many counts of this clone. Its binding antigen is unknown. No base quality values were provided; no much bigger clone lies one nucleotide off. TCRbeta CDR3 regions were amplified from genomic DNA by means of the immunoSEQ Assay, a bias-controlled multiplex PCR. The paper's data handling went like this. Within the assay, amplification of reference gene primers was used to estimate how many nucleated cells each sample contained. To quantify the absolute abundance of each unique TCRbeta CDR3 rearrangement, sequence reads were collapsed and filtered. For each sample, productive Simpson clonality was calculated as the square root of Simpson's diversity index across productive rearrangements. Entries here come from immuneACCESS through TCRdb and include only in-frame sequences with V and J called. Some clones fail to appear in such tables; in the studies checked, an unresolved V gene covers under half of the shortfall, and the cause of the remainder is unknown. V, J and clone size are those of that table, while D and trimming were read from the DNA. The sample table lists tens of thousands of clones, 65% to 85% of them with a count of one. The ten largest clones take up approximately 15% of the sample.

Overall study results and their limits: How much clinical and demographic metadata was included differed by source and by participant, and the metadata was provided uncurated.

Collaborating institutions collected whole blood in K2EDTA tubes following their own protocols. For TCRbeta analysis, collaborators shipped samples as frozen whole blood, isolated PBMCs, or DNA extracted from either of those sample types. Sequencing was carried out using peripheral blood. This TCR was sampled from an older man with active COVID-19.

The DNA sequence is as follows: TGTGCCAGCAGCCACGGGGTCCAGGAGTCCTATGGCTACACCTTC. It specifies CASSHGVQESYGYTF. Recombination connected TRBV5-8 to TRBJ1-2; the D gene is unclear. The germline ends are 17 bases apart after V is trimmed by 4 bases and J by 4 bases. The germline V gene sets CDR1 to SGHTS and CDR2 to YDEGEE. There are 15 amino acids in the CDR3, from cysteine to phenylalanine inclusive. Only the CDR3 DNA stays, 45 bases, in frame from base 1. Here the CDR3 is joined to the reference TRBV5-8 and TRBJ1-2 genes, and the full variable domain is: EAGVTQSPTHLIKTRGQQATLRCSPISGHTSVYWYQQALGLGLQFLLWYDEGEERNRGNFPPRFSGRQFPNYSSELNVNALELEDSALYLCASSHGVQESYGYTFGSGTRLTVV.